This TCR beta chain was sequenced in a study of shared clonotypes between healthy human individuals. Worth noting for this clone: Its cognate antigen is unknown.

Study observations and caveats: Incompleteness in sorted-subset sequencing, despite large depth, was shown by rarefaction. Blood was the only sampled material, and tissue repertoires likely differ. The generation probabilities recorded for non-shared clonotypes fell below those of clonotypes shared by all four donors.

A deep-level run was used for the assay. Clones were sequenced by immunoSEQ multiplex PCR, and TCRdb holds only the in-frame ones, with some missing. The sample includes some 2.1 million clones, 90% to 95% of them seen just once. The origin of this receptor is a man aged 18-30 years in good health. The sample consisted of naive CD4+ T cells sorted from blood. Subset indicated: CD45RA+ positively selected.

CDR3 DNA sequence: TGTGCCAGCAGTCCTAACGACATCTACGAGCAGTACTTC. Translated: CASSPNDIYEQYF. The rearrangement uses TRBV2 and TRBJ2-7, with D uncertain. This CDR3 is 13 amino acids long. The V end lost 5 bases, the J end lost 3 bases, and 11 bases lay between the germline ends. Looked up from germline, CDR1 is SNHLY and CDR2 is FYNNEI.